The sequence of this T cell receptor beta chain was determined in a study of T cell responses to AZD1222 COVID-19 vaccine. Findings and caveats of the study: Mostly white British, mostly female donors; authors suggested clonal diversity may be underestimated.

Using immunoSEQ multiplex PCR, the repertoire was profiled, and TCRdb retains in-frame clones only, with some absent. Of 210,000 or so clones listed, about 95% are singletons. Concerning this clone: Its antigen is not identified.

The CDR3 sequence is 11 residues long. Germline V gene data show CDR1 as MNHEY and CDR2 as SVGAGI. Between the trimmed V and J ends, which lost 5 bases and 8 bases, there was a span of 7 bases. This specimen was peripheral blood, taken 28 days after the second dose of the MenACWY control vaccine. The TCR was taken from an adult who received the MenACWY meningococcal vaccine as a control. V and J are TRBV6-5 and TRBJ2-1; D remains unclear. The CDR3 reads CASSSRDEQFF. CDR3 sequence (DNA): TGTGCCAGCAGTAGTAGAGATGAGCAGTTCTTC.